This entry lists 23 T cell receptor beta chains sequenced from one sample in a study of shared clonotypes between healthy human individuals. Assay used: immunoSEQ multiplex PCR; TCRdb lists only in-frame clones, some missing. The profile shows 1.6 million or so clones, around 97% of them singletons. Sequenced: naive CD4+ T cells sorted from blood. Sample subset: CD45RA+ positively selected. The source is a man aged 30 to 39 in good health.

This sequence joins TRBV19 and TRBJ1-2, with TRBD1 matching 7 bases. Germline lookup yields CDR1 LNHDA and CDR2 SQIVND (reference sequence). This CDR3 has 15 amino acids. The trim removed 5 bases at V and 6 bases at J, leaving 12 bases unmatched. The CDR3 sequence: CASSARQGGWDGYTF. DNA for the CDR3: TGTGCCAGTAGTGCAAGACAGGGTGGATGGGATGGCTACACCTTC.

Note on this clone: At the DNA level, this CDR3 is encoded by other sequences in the same sample as well. The chain has TRBV7-2 and TRBJ2-7; the match to TRBD1 covers 8 bases. Germline V gives CDR1 SGHTA, CDR2 FQGNSA. The trim removed 5 bases at V and 4 bases at J, leaving 1 base unmatched. The CDR3 sequence is 12 residues long. CDR3 residues: CASSRQGYEQYF. CDR3 sequence (DNA): TGTGCCAGCAGCAGACAGGGGTACGAGCAGTACTTC.

This clone was found once. This chain connects TRBV7-2 to TRBJ1-1, with D maybe TRBD1 (5 bases). V was cut by 5 bases and J by 4 bases, with 17 bases left in between. Per germline, CDR1 SGHTA and CDR2 FQGNSA. The CDR3 is made up of 15 amino acids. CDR3 sequence: CASSNVAGDGTEAFF. CDR3 DNA: TGTGCCAGCAGCAACGTAGCGGGGGATGGCACTGAAGCTTTCTTT.

This chain connects TRBV4-1 to TRBJ2-2; possibly TRBD1 for D (5 bases). CDR3 length: 15 residues. The V gene lost 4 bases and the J gene lost 6 bases, with 15 bases spanning the gap. Germline-derived CDR1 and CDR2 are MGHRA and YSYEKL. The CDR3: CASSRRTPTAGELFF. The CDR3 DNA reads TGCGCCAGCAGCCGCCGAACACCGACAGCCGGGGAGCTGTTTTTT.

The chain combines TRBV2 with TRBJ1-2; D ambiguous. Trimming shortened V by 8 bases and J by 8 bases, and 12 bases separated the two germline ends. Germline CDR1 SNHLY, CDR2 FYNNEI. The CDR3 contains 11 residues. The CDR3 loop reads CASWSGVGYTF. In DNA form, the CDR3 reads TGTGCCAGCTGGAGCGGGGTCGGCTACACCTTC. Filled out from reference TRBV2 and TRBJ1-2, the complete variable domain reads EPEVTQTPSHQVTQMGQEVILRCVPISNHLYFYWYRQILGQKVEFLVSFYNNEISEKSEIFDDQFSVERPDGSNFTLKIRSTKLEDSAMYFCASWSGVGYTFGSGTRLTVV.

The V and J genes are TRBV5-6 and TRBJ2-1; no firm D call. The CDR3 extends over 15 amino acids. Germline V gene lookup returns CDR1 SGHDT and CDR2 YYEEEE. Trimming stripped 0 bases from V and 4 bases from J, with 11 bases between. The CDR3 sequence: CASSLGLEIYNEQFF. CDR3 DNA: TGTGCCAGCAGCTTGGGTCTAGAGATTTACAATGAGCAGTTCTTC.

The chain recombines TRBV7-2 with TRBJ1-3, with D possibly being TRBD1 (6 bases). Trimming removed 8 bases from V and 2 bases from J, with 16 bases in between. Germline-derived CDR1 and CDR2 are SGHTA and FQGNSA. The CDR3 loop spans 15 amino acids. For the CDR3, the DNA is TGTGCCAGCGGGGGGGCCCCATCCCCTGGAAACACCATATATTTT. It encodes CASGGAPSPGNTIYF.

The CDR3: CASSFGGQPQHF. CDR3 in DNA: TGTGCCAGCAGCTTCGGGGGTCAGCCCCAGCATTTT. The J gene is TRBJ1-5, the V gene TRBV11-2, with D maybe TRBD1 (5 bases). The length of the CDR3 is 12 residues. CDR1 SGHAT and CDR2 FQNNGV come from the germline V gene. Trimming took off 3 bases at V and 6 bases at J, with 6 bases between the two ends.

The chain recombines TRBV7-2 with TRBJ2-2; D is possibly TRBD2 (5 bases). Germline lookup yields CDR1 SGHTA and CDR2 FQGNSA. V was shortened by 5 bases and J by 4 bases, with 20 bases between the two germline ends. CDR3 length equals 17 residues. The CDR3 DNA follows: TGTGCCAGCAGCCACCCGGGGTGGGGAAGAAGCACCGGGGAGCTGTTTTTT. Translating it yields CASSHPGWGRSTGELFF.

This chain joins TRBV6-5 and TRBJ2-1; D remains ambiguous. This CDR3 is 15 amino acids long. The V end was cut by 2 bases, the J end by 3 bases, with 11 bases between. Germline-derived CDR1 and CDR2 are MNHEY and SVGAGI. The CDR3 here is CASSYLGGYYNEQFF. The CDR3 DNA sequence: TGTGCCAGCAGTTACCTCGGCGGCTACTACAATGAGCAGTTCTTC.

This chain joins TRBV6-6 and TRBJ2-4; D is perhaps TRBD1 or TRBD2 (7 bases each). V lost 6 bases to trimming and J lost 6 bases, with 18 bases between them. CDR3 length: 15 residues. The germline V gene encodes CDR1 MNHNY and CDR2 SVGAGI (reference sequence). For the CDR3, the DNA is TGTGCCAGCAGCAGGGGGAGGGATCCGGGAAACATTCAGTACTTC. Its translation: CASSRGRDPGNIQYF.

This clone was recorded a few times. CDR3 in amino acids: CASSLRRGEKLFF. CDR3 sequence (DNA): TGTGCCAGCAGTTTACGGAGGGGGGAAAAACTGTTTTTT. The chain uses TRBV27 and TRBJ1-4, with a tentative D call TRBD1 (6 bases). This CDR3 spans 13 amino acids. CDR1 is MNHEY and CDR2 is SMNVEV in the germline V gene (reference sequence). Trimming cost V 2 bases and J 8 bases, with 9 bases left between them.

Notes on this clone: The identical CDR3 is also encoded by other nucleotide sequences in the sample. The chain joins TRBV7-9 to TRBJ2-7; TRBD1 might be the D (6 bases). This CDR3 comprises 11 residues. The V end lost 4 bases, the J end lost 7 bases, and 8 bases lay between the germline ends. From germline, CDR1 is SEHNR and CDR2 FQNEAQ (reference sequence). CDR3 protein: CASSSTGEQYF. CDR3 coding DNA: TGTGCCAGCAGCTCGACAGGAGAGCAGTACTTC.

The chain links TRBV6-5 to TRBJ1-2; D gene ambiguous. CDR3 length equals 14 residues. Trimming took 6 bases from V and 1 from J, leaving 12 bases between them. The germline V gene has CDR1 MNHEY and CDR2 SVGAGI. Written as DNA, the CDR3 is TGTGCCAGCAGAATGGACGGGTTTAACTATGGCTACACCTTC. Translated, it gives CASRMDGFNYGYTF.

DNA of the CDR3: TGTGCCAGCTCGCCGGTGCGGAACACCGGGGAGCTGTTTTTT. It codes for CASSPVRNTGELFF. The chain has TRBV18 and TRBJ2-2, with D hard to call. Germline CDR1 KGHSH, CDR2 LQKENI. The V and J ends lost 6 bases and 1 base respectively, with 9 bases between them. The CDR3 loop spans 14 amino acids.

The V gene is TRBV14, the J gene TRBJ2-1, with TRBD2 identical over 7 bases. V lost 3 bases and J lost 2; bases outside the gene matches: 10. The V gene's germline CDR1 is SGHDN and CDR2 FVKESK. The CDR3 sequence is 17 residues long. CDR3 sequence: CASSHWGSGPTYNEQFF. DNA for the CDR3: TGTGCCAGCAGCCACTGGGGTAGCGGGCCGACCTACAATGAGCAGTTCTTC. Drawing the rest from reference TRBV14 and TRBJ2-1, the complete variable domain is EAGVTQFPSHSVIEKGQTVTLRCDPISGHDNLYWYRRVMGKEIKFLLHFVKESKQDESGMPNNRFLAERTGGTYSTLKVQPAELEDSGVYFCASSHWGSGPTYNEQFFGPGTRLTVL.

The chain has TRBV9 and TRBJ2-2, with 16 bases that match TRBD2. Germline V gene lookup returns CDR1 SGDLS and CDR2 YYNGEE. The CDR3 has 19 residues. V lost 6 bases and J lost 5; bases outside the gene matches: 13. CDR3 sequence reads: CASTPAGLAGGPRTGELFF. The CDR3 DNA follows: TGTGCCAGCACCCCAGCGGGACTAGCGGGAGGGCCGCGGACCGGGGAGCTGTTTTTT.

The V and J genes are TRBV14 and TRBJ1-4; 9 bases fit TRBD1. Germline V lookup: CDR1 SGHDN, CDR2 FVKESK. This CDR3 comprises 18 residues. The V and J ends lost 5 bases and 8 bases, in that order; junction bases with no gene match: 18. CDR3 loop: CASSSVPGTGMWFEKLFF. CDR3 sequence (DNA): TGTGCCAGCAGCTCAGTGCCCGGGACAGGGATGTGGTTCGAAAAACTGTTTTTT.

The CDR3 loop is CASSADRTGNTIYF. CDR3 nucleotide sequence: TGTGCCAGCTCTGCAGACAGAACTGGAAACACCATATATTTT. The chain carries TRBV18 and TRBJ1-3; D may be TRBD1 (5 bases). CDR3 length: 14 residues. V gave up 6 bases and J gave up 2 bases, with 11 bases separating them. Germline loops: CDR1 KGHSH, CDR2 LQKENI.

The chain employs TRBV7-9 and TRBJ2-2; D remains unclear. The V end lost 9 bases, the J end lost 4 bases, and 12 bases lay between the germline ends. Germline lookup yields CDR1 SEHNR and CDR2 FQNEAQ (reference sequence). This CDR3 is built from 13 residues. This CDR3 is CASRVTRTGELFF. In nucleotides, the CDR3 is TGTGCCAGTCGAGTGACCCGCACCGGGGAGCTGTTTTTT.

The J gene is TRBJ2-2, the V gene TRBV5-1; 7 nucleotides align to TRBD1. Germline CDR1 reads SGHRS; CDR2 reads YFSETQ. The CDR3 consists of 14 residues. V lost 1 base, J lost 8 bases, and 5 bases stayed unmatched. The CDR3 region is CASSLRQGSGELFF. The CDR3 coding sequence is TGCGCCAGCAGCTTGAGACAGGGAAGTGGGGAGCTGTTTTTT.

CDR3 amino acids: CASSVGTSGFYEQYF. CDR3 coding DNA: TGTGCCAGCAGCGTCGGGACTAGCGGGTTCTACGAGCAGTACTTC. The J gene is TRBJ2-7, the V gene TRBV5-4; 12 nucleotides match TRBD2. CDR1 and CDR2 from the germline V gene are SGHNT and YYREEE (reference sequence). With 4 bases clipped from V and 3 bases from J, the junction kept 5 bases outside the gene matches. The CDR3 totals 15 residues.

The genes are TRBV27 and TRBJ1-1; unclear D gene. Trimming removed 1 base at V and 1 base at J, with 4 bases between. Germline CDR1 reads MNHEY; CDR2 reads SMNVEV (reference sequence). CDR3 length: 13 amino acids. CDR3 in DNA: TGTGCCAGCAGTTTATTGTGGAACACTGAAGCTTTCTTT. Translating gives CASSLLWNTEAFF.